These T cell receptor beta chains were read from a single sample in a study of shared clonotypes between healthy human individuals. Libraries were prepared by immunoSEQ multiplex PCR; TCRdb keeps only in-frame clonotypes and omits some of them. The sample has roughly 2.5 million clones; around nine tenths are singletons. Material for sequencing was naive CD4+ T cells sorted from blood. These receptors came from a man in his late teens or twenties in good health. Both conserved end residues are part of each CDR3. The D gene is left open where the match is weak. For some rows the clone size is stated as once, few or many, or as a class when expanded; others skip it.

TRBD2,TRBJ2-1,.,TRBV5-1,CASSRTSGSYNEQFF,TGCGCCAGCAGCAGGACTAGCGGATCCTACAATGAGCAGTTCTTC
.,TRBJ1-4,.,TRBV5-5,CASSLESSNEKLFF,TGTGCCAGCAGCTTGGAAAGTTCTAATGAAAAACTGTTTTTT
.,TRBJ2-1,.,TRBV5-1,CASSLGAAYNEQFF,TGCGCCAGCAGCTTGGGGGCAGCTTACAATGAGCAGTTCTTC
TRBD1,TRBJ2-7,.,TRBV7-9,CASSTTGGKFDEQYF,TGTGCCAGCAGCACTACAGGGGGCAAGTTTGACGAGCAGTACTTC
TRBD2,TRBJ2-7,.,TRBV7-9,CASSLTLAGDEQYF,TGTGCCAGCAGCTTAACGCTAGCGGGAGACGAGCAGTACTTC
.,TRBJ1-2,.,TRBV18,CASSPPRGNDPGNYGYTF,TGTGCCAGCTCACCACCCCGAGGGAACGACCCAGGAAACTATGGCTACACCTTC
TRBD1,TRBJ2-1,.,TRBV5-5,CASSATGNSYNEQFF,TGTGCCAGCAGCGCGACAGGGAACTCCTACAATGAGCAGTTCTTC
.,TRBJ2-7,.,TRBV2,CASSAATGSYEQYF,TGTGCCAGCAGTGCCGCGACAGGTTCCTACGAGCAGTACTTC
TRBD2,TRBJ2-1,.,TRBV10-2,CASSPFLAEQRSSYNEQFF,TGCGCCAGCAGTCCGTTCCTAGCGGAACAAAGGAGCTCCTACAATGAGCAGTTCTTC
.,TRBJ2-1,.,TRBV10-1,CASSPARVGNEQFF,TGCGCCAGCAGTCCTGCAAGGGTCGGAAATGAGCAGTTCTTC
TRBD1,TRBJ1-5,.,TRBV7-4,CASSLGARGQGPQHF,TGTGCCAGCAGCTTAGGGGCTCGCGGACAGGGGCCCCAGCATTTT
.,TRBJ1-1,.,TRBV5-4,CASSLAGTIVTEAFF,TGTGCCAGCAGCTTGGCCGGCACGATTGTAACTGAAGCTTTCTTT
TRBD2,TRBJ2-1,.,TRBV10-2,CASSEGTRNEQFF,TGCGCCAGCAGTGAGGGGACTAGGAATGAGCAGTTCTTC
TRBD1,TRBJ1-6,once,TRBV4-1,CASSQGDRSSYNSPLHF,TGCGCCAGCAGCCAAGGGGACAGGAGCTCCTATAATTCACCCCTCCACTTT
TRBD1,TRBJ1-1,.,TRBV9,CASSAFDRGQTFF,TGTGCCAGCAGCGCCTTTGATAGGGGGCAAACTTTCTTT
TRBD1,TRBJ2-1,.,TRBV5-4,CASSQDRAYKNEQFF,TGTGCCAGCAGTCAGGACAGGGCCTACAAAAATGAGCAGTTCTTC
.,TRBJ2-2,.,TRBV6-5,CASSYSQGRVTGELFF,TGTGCCAGCAGTTACTCGCAGGGCAGGGTCACCGGGGAGCTGTTTTTT
.,TRBJ1-1,.,TRBV6-5,CASSYSFGQRNTEAFF,TGTGCCAGCAGTTACTCGTTCGGACAGAGGAACACTGAAGCTTTCTTT
.,TRBJ2-2,.,TRBV6-5,CASSYSTTITGELFF,TGTGCCAGCAGTTACTCCACGACTATCACCGGGGAGCTGTTTTTT
.,TRBJ1-5,.,TRBV30,CAWRSATDQPQHF,TGTGCCTGGAGGTCAGCGACGGATCAGCCCCAGCATTTT
TRBD1,TRBJ2-1,.,TRBV6-6,CASSSRTGKGEQFF,TGTGCCAGCAGTTCCCGGACAGGGAAAGGCGAGCAGTTCTTC
.,TRBJ1-5,.,TRBV5-1,CASSSDSNQPQHF,TGCGCCAGCAGTTCAGATAGCAATCAGCCCCAGCATTTT
.,TRBJ1-1,.,TRBV30,CAWSGRGDTEAFF,TGTGCCTGGAGTGGGAGGGGGGACACTGAAGCTTTCTTT
TRBD1,TRBJ2-7,.,TRBV4-1,CASSPGTGGRYEQYF,TGCGCCAGCAGCCCGGGGACAGGGGGCCGCTACGAGCAGTACTTC
TRBD1,TRBJ1-1,.,TRBV2,CASSERLGQKAFF,TGTGCCAGCAGTGAAAGATTGGGACAGAAAGCTTTCTTT
.,TRBJ1-2,.,TRBV29-1,CSVGSAVTNYGYTF,TGCAGCGTTGGATCTGCAGTAACTAACTATGGCTACACCTTC
.,TRBJ2-3,.,TRBV19,CASSNTGSGFTQYF,TGTGCCAGTAGCAACACCGGGTCAGGGTTTACGCAGTATTTT
TRBD2,TRBJ2-2,.,TRBV7-9,CASSLKRGRASNTGELFF,TGTGCCAGCAGCTTAAAGCGCGGGAGGGCCTCGAACACCGGGGAGCTGTTTTTT
.,TRBJ2-7,.,TRBV7-9,CASSLNYEQYF,TGTGCCAGCAGCTTAAATTACGAGCAGTACTTC
.,TRBJ2-5,.,TRBV30,CAWSVLGETQYF,TGTGCCTGGAGTGTACTAGGAGAGACCCAGTACTTC
.,TRBJ2-5,.,TRBV5-1,CASSLVLGSTQETQYF,TGCGCCAGCAGCTTGGTATTGGGCTCCACCCAAGAGACCCAGTACTTC
TRBD2,TRBJ2-5,once,TRBV5-1,CASSLEGSGTRFETQYF,TGCGCCAGCAGCTTGGAGGGTAGCGGGACCAGATTTGAGACCCAGTACTTC
.,TRBJ2-5,.,TRBV9,CASSSGVLQETQYF,TGTGCCAGCAGTTCGGGGGTGCTACAAGAGACCCAGTACTTC
TRBD1,TRBJ1-4,once,TRBV18,CASSPAGTGSLKLFF,TGTGCCAGCTCACCAGCCGGGACAGGGTCCCTCAAACTGTTTTTT
.,TRBJ1-5,many,TRBV12-5,CASGLPISREPQHF,TGTGCTAGTGGTTTGCCGATCTCCAGGGAGCCCCAGCATTTT
TRBD2,TRBJ2-2,.,TRBV6-5,CASSSPTGGTGELFF,TGTGCCAGCAGTTCGCCAACGGGAGGCACCGGGGAGCTGTTTTTT
TRBD2,TRBJ2-7,once,TRBV10-3,CAMGAGGANYEQYF,TGTGCCATGGGTGCGGGAGGGGCTAACTACGAGCAGTACTTC
.,TRBJ2-7,.,TRBV30,CAWTHKGPTYEQYF,TGTGCCTGGACCCACAAGGGCCCTACCTACGAGCAGTACTTC
.,TRBJ2-1,.,TRBV2,CASSEQFFDNEQFF,.
.,TRBJ1-2,.,TRBV5-4,CASSLGHAPNYGYTF,TGTGCCAGCAGCTTAGGACACGCACCTAACTATGGCTACACCTTC
.,TRBJ1-4,.,TRBV18,CASSPVYATNEKLFF,TGTGCCAGCTCACCCGTATATGCAACTAATGAAAAACTGTTTTTT
.,TRBJ1-3,.,TRBV9,CASSPRSFSGNTIYF,TGTGCCAGCAGCCCGAGGTCATTCTCTGGAAACACCATATATTTT
.,TRBJ2-7,few,TRBV18,CASSPPAGSYEQYF,TGTGCCAGCTCACCACCGGCCGGCTCCTACGAGCAGTACTTC
.,TRBJ1-2,.,TRBV30,CAWSPMAIGGYTF,TGTGCCTGGAGCCCCATGGCTATAGGTGGCTACACCTTC
.,TRBJ2-5,.,TRBV5-6,CASSLQGTEETQYF,TGTGCCAGCAGCTTGCAGGGAACGGAAGAGACCCAGTACTTC
TRBD1,TRBJ1-1,.,TRBV5-1,CASSPRPGGAENTEAFF,TGCGCCAGCAGCCCCAGGCCAGGGGGCGCGGAGAACACTGAAGCTTTCTTT
.,TRBJ2-1,.,TRBV6-1,CASSERSNNEQFF,TGTGCCAGCAGTGAAAGGTCAAACAATGAGCAGTTCTTC
.,TRBJ2-1,.,TRBV2,CASSGAFF,TGTGCCAGCAGTGGAGCGTTCTTC
TRBD1,TRBJ2-7,.,TRBV19,CASTRTGIVDEQYF,TGTGCCAGTACTAGGACAGGGATTGTGGACGAGCAGTACTTC
.,TRBJ2-7,.,TRBV28,CASSERAYEQYF,TGTGCCAGCAGCGAACGGGCTTACGAGCAGTACTTC
TRBD2,TRBJ2-1,.,TRBV6-1,CASSVSAGASYNEQFF,TGTGCCAGCAGTGTATCCGCGGGAGCCTCGTACAATGAGCAGTTCTTC
.,TRBJ2-3,.,TRBV11-3,CASSLESVGPHTDTQYF,TGTGCCAGCAGCTTAGAATCGGTGGGCCCCCACACAGATACGCAGTATTTT
.,TRBJ2-1,.,TRBV11-2,CASSLRSYNEQFF,TGTGCCAGCAGCTTAAGGTCCTACAATGAGCAGTTCTTC
.,TRBJ2-5,.,TRBV6-5,CASSRRQTQETQYF,TGTGCCAGCAGTCGAAGACAGACACAAGAGACCCAGTACTTC